This T cell receptor beta chain was sequenced in a study of lymphopenia after photon versus proton radiotherapy. The CDR3 contains 15 residues. The ends lost 2 bases at V and 4 bases at J; junction bases unmatched: 3. CDR1 and CDR2 from the germline V gene are KGHSH and LQKENI. The study's findings and limits: Authors raise, but do not show, better survival with proton therapy. Proton therapy kept repertoires fairly stable, unlike photons, which gained effector/memory cells. After lymphocyte nadir, photon-treated repertoires showed oligoclonal expansion, especially CD8+ Temra.

In regard to this clone: Its specificity is unknown.

Generated by immunoSEQ multiplex PCR, the TCRdb table keeps only in-frame clones and is missing some. The sample has tens of thousands of clones, about 93% seen once. The genes are TRBV18 and TRBJ1-1; 11 bases map to TRBD1. This TCR was recovered from a man aged 55-75 years with cholangiocarcinoma. The specimen comprised peripheral blood, sampled from a patient treated with photon-based radiotherapy. The CDR3 coding sequence is TGTGCCAGCTCACCATTGGGACAGGGGGGCACTGAAGCTTTCTTT. It is translated as CASSPLGQGGTEAFF.